This TCR beta chain was captured in a study of shared clonotypes between healthy human individuals. Among the donors, all were Caucasian adults who lived in Nashville, Tennessee. The genomic DNA of each subset was split evenly across several immunoSEQ plates. The assay was immunoSEQ multiplex PCR, and TCRdb's table has in-frame clones only and misses some. This sample has 450,000 to 500,000 clones; over 70% occur once, and the top ten carry roughly 13%. The sample taken for sequencing was PBMCs. The origin of this receptor is a woman between 40 and 55 years old in good health. Some clones in this sample may be carry-over from other donors' samples.

The CDR3 protein is CASSGRTGRTEAFF. CDR3 DNA: TGTGCCAGCAGCGGAAGGACAGGGCGGACTGAAGCTTTCTTT. The V gene is TRBV9, the J gene TRBJ1-1, with 8 positions matching TRBD1. Germline-derived CDR1 and CDR2 are SGDLS and YYNGEE. The CDR3 covers 14 residues. V lost 3 bases, J lost 5 bases, and 6 bases stayed unmatched. The whole variable domain, filled in from reference TRBV9 and TRBJ1-1, reads DSGVTQTPKHLITATGQRVTLRCSPRSGDLSVYWYQQSLDQGLQFLIQYYNGEERAKGNILERFSAQQFPDLHSELNLSSLELGDSALYFCASSGRTGRTEAFFGQGTRLTVV.